These T cell receptor beta chains were read from a single sample in a study of blood T cell repertoires in COVID-19. Clones were sequenced by immunoSEQ multiplex PCR, and TCRdb holds only the in-frame ones, with some missing. The data contain roughly 120,000 clones, approximately 90% of them singletons. Source material: peripheral blood. The source of these receptors is a man aged 50 to 59 with COVID-19, enrolled during active disease. Both conserved end residues are part of each CDR3. The D gene is left open where the match is weak. Only part of the rows carry a size: once, few, many, or a class if the clone is expanded.

D: -; V: TRBV9; J: TRBJ2-7; size: -; DNA: TGTGCCAGCAGCGTAGCGACAGGAGGCAACTACGAGCAGTACTTC; CDR3: CASSVATGGNYEQYF
D: -; V: TRBV28; J: TRBJ2-3; size: -; DNA: TGTGCCAGCAGTTTAAGTAGCTTTACCACAGATACGCAGTATTTT; CDR3: CASSLSSFTTDTQYF
D: TRBD2; V: TRBV19; J: TRBJ2-4; size: -; DNA: TGTGCCAGTAGTATACTAGCGGGAAACAAAAACATTCAGTACTTC; CDR3: CASSILAGNKNIQYF
D: TRBD2; V: TRBV5-1; J: TRBJ2-3; size: -; DNA: TGCGCCAGCAGCCGGACTAGCGGGAGGAAGCCCGTAGATACGCAGTATTTT; CDR3: CASSRTSGRKPVDTQYF
D: -; V: TRBV5-6; J: TRBJ2-2; size: -; DNA: TGTGCCAGCAGCTTTATTGGGGACTCTTCCCCCGGGGAGCTGTTTTTT; CDR3: CASSFIGDSSPGELFF
D: TRBD2; V: TRBV19; J: TRBJ2-2; size: once; DNA: TGTGCCAGTAGTCCGGAGACTAGCGGGAGGGCCGGGGAGCTGTTTTTT; CDR3: CASSPETSGRAGELFF
D: -; V: TRBV7-9; J: TRBJ2-7; size: -; DNA: TGTGCCACCGGCGGAGAGGGCTACGAGCAGTACTTC; CDR3: CATGGEGYEQYF
D: TRBD1; V: TRBV7-2; J: TRBJ2-3; size: -; DNA: TGTGCCAGCTCCAGGGGGATAACAGATACGCAGTATTTT; CDR3: CASSRGITDTQYF
D: -; V: TRBV29-1; J: TRBJ2-3; size: -; DNA: TGCAGCGCAGGAGACTCTAGCACAGATACGCAGTATTTT; CDR3: CSAGDSSTDTQYF
D: -; V: TRBV9; J: TRBJ2-2; size: -; DNA: TGTGCCAGCAGCTCCGACACCGGGGAGCTGTTTTTT; CDR3: CASSSDTGELFF
D: TRBD1; V: TRBV5-1; J: TRBJ1-1; size: -; DNA: TGCGCCAGCACCAAAACAGGGGGCACTGAAGCTTTCTTT; CDR3: CASTKTGGTEAFF
D: TRBD1; V: TRBV7-9; J: TRBJ2-1; size: -; DNA: TGTGCCAGCAGTCGTGGACAGGGCTTGTACAATGAGCAGTTCTTC; CDR3: CASSRGQGLYNEQFF
D: -; V: TRBV19; J: TRBJ2-7; size: -; DNA: TGTGCCGCCGGAGTTGGCTACGAGCAGTACTTC; CDR3: CAAGVGYEQYF
D: TRBD1; V: TRBV13; J: TRBJ2-1; size: -; DNA: TGTGCCAGCAGCGAGGCAGGGGGATGGTATGAGCAGTTCTTC; CDR3: CASSEAGGWYEQFF